The 23 T cell receptor beta chains presented below share a single source sample, sequenced in a study of T-cell reconstitution after alpha-beta-depleted transplantation in children. For TCRbeta, the library was prepared with unique molecular identifiers. In TCRdb, the PCR reads were re-called with MiXCR into one record per CDR3 protein. The table includes approximately 240,000 distinct CDR3 sequences, 8.5% to 10% detected once. The sample here was PBMCs from the stem cell graft donor, taken from the stem cell graft. The source of these receptors is a human donor who donated a stem cell graft to a child with acute lymphoblastic leukemia.

There are a few counts of this clonotype. DNA of the CDR3: TGTGCCAGCAGTTTAAACGGGGGGGCCTCGCGAGAGCAGTTCTTC. This translates into CASSLNGGASREQFF. The chain links TRBV12-3 or TRBV12-4 to TRBJ2-1; 8 bases line up with TRBD2. V lost 2 bases and J lost 10; bases outside the gene matches: 10. This CDR3 spans 15 amino acids.

The V call is TRBV6-5, the J call TRBJ2-5; the D gene is possibly TRBD1 (6 bases). Trimming took 2 bases from V and 3 from J, leaving 16 bases between them. The germline V gene has CDR1 MNHEY and CDR2 SVGAGI. The length of the CDR3 is 16 residues. CDR3 sequence: CASSYGTQGLEETQYF. In DNA, the CDR3 is TGTGCCAGCAGTTACGGAACTCAGGGGTTAGAAGAGACCCAGTACTTC.

This clonotype turned up a few times. CDR3 sequence (DNA): TGCGCCAGCAGCTTGGAGGCCGCGGCCGCTTTCGAAAAACTGTTTTTT. This translates into CASSLEAAAAFEKLFF. The chain is built from TRBV5-1 and TRBJ1-4; unclear D gene. CDR3 length: 16 residues. Germline lookup yields CDR1 SGHRS and CDR2 YFSETQ. V was cut by 0 bases and J by 8 bases, with 17 bases left in between. Full variable domain (missing parts from reference TRBV5-1 and TRBJ1-4): KAGVTQTPRYLIKTRGQQVTLSCSPISGHRSVSWYQQTPGQGLQFLFEYFSETQRNKGNFPGRFSGRQFSNSRSEMNVSTLELGDSALYLCASSLEAAAAFEKLFFGSGTQLSVL.

This clonotype was detected only a few times. The gene calls are TRBV29-1 and TRBJ1-5; D is undetermined. Deletions cut 4 bases from V and 5 bases from J, with 9 bases between. Germline V gene data show CDR1 as SQVTM and CDR2 as ANQGSEA. CDR3 size: 12 residues. As DNA, the CDR3 is TGCAGCGTTGGGAGCCATGATCAGCCCCAGCATTTT. This codes for CSVGSHDQPQHF. The complete variable domain, with remaining parts taken from reference TRBV29-1 and TRBJ1-5, reads SAVISQKPSRDICQRGTSLTIQCQVDSQVTMMFWYRQQPGQSLTLIATANQGSEATYESGFVIDKFPISRPNLTFSTLTVSNMSPEDSSIYLCSVGSHDQPQHFGDGTRLSIL.

This clonotype was seen a handful of times. This sequence joins TRBV3-1 and TRBJ1-6, with D perhaps TRBD1 (6 bases). Trimming stripped 0 bases from V and 5 bases from J, with 11 bases between. The CDR3 length is 16 residues. The germline CDR1 and CDR2 sequences are LGHDT and YNNKEL (reference sequence). The CDR3 reads CASSQDSGANNSPLHF. CDR3 DNA sequence: TGTGCCAGCAGCCAAGATTCAGGGGCGAATAATTCACCCCTCCACTTT.

This clonotype was seen a few times. V and J are TRBV27 and TRBJ2-2; no reliable D call. Germline loops: CDR1 MNHEY, CDR2 SMNVEV (reference sequence). CDR3 length: 13 amino acids. The V end lost 10 bases, the J end lost 7 bases, and 16 bases lay between the germline ends. The DNA for the CDR3 is TGTGCCACCCAACTAACGGGCGACGGGGAGCTGTTTTTT. Protein product: CATQLTGDGELFF.

This clonotype turned up a few times. The J gene is TRBJ1-1, the V gene TRBV12-3 or TRBV12-4; D is ambiguous. V was clipped by 4 bases and J by 3 bases, with 12 bases between them. There are 14 residues in the CDR3. This CDR3 is CASSSLGGDTEAFF. The CDR3 DNA is TGTGCCAGCAGTTCTTTGGGCGGAGACACTGAAGCTTTCTTT.

This clonotype was observed at least ten times. This chain connects TRBV29-1 to TRBJ2-2, with D unresolved. Trimming pared 7 bases from V and 3 bases from J, leaving 9 bases between. The CDR3 runs to 12 residues. Per the germline V gene, CDR1 is SQVTM and CDR2 is ANQGSEA. The CDR3 nucleotides are TGCAGCGCCGGGCTGCACACCGGGGAGCTGTTTTTT. Amino acids: CSAGLHTGELFF.

This clonotype occurred many times. J is TRBJ2-7 and V is TRBV7-2; 15 bases align to TRBD2. With V trimmed by 5 bases and J by 2 bases, 7 bases remained unmatched. Germline V lookup: CDR1 SGHTA, CDR2 FQGNSA. The CDR3 covers 17 residues. The CDR3 is CASSQGTSGGPPYEQYF. For the CDR3, the DNA is TGTGCCAGCAGCCAAGGGACTAGCGGGGGGCCTCCCTACGAGCAGTACTTC. The entire variable domain, with the rest obtained from reference TRBV7-2 and TRBJ2-7, is as follows: GAGVSQSPSNKVTEKGKDVELRCDPISGHTALYWYRQSLGQGLEFLIYFQGNSAPDKSGLPSDRFSAERTGGSVSTLTIQRTQQEDSAVYLCASSQGTSGGPPYEQYFGPGTRLTVT.

This clonotype was found many times. This rearrangement joins TRBV12-3 or TRBV12-4 to TRBJ2-2; the D call may be TRBD1 or TRBD2 (5 bases each). CDR3 length equals 15 residues. V lost 3 bases to trimming and J lost 6 bases, with 14 bases between them. The CDR3 DNA is TGTGCCAGCAGTTTTCAGGGCGGAGGATCCGGGGAGCTGTTTTTT. As protein: CASSFQGGGSGELFF.

This clonotype appeared many times. The genes are TRBV5-1 and TRBJ2-6, with 8 bases aligning to TRBD2. This CDR3 comprises 18 residues. The germline V gene encodes CDR1 SGHRS and CDR2 YFSETQ. V gave up 4 bases and J gave up 0 bases; unmatched junction bases: 9. In DNA, the CDR3 is TGCGCCAGCAGCCCCTCCACCGGGGGGGCCTCTGGGGCCAACGTCCTGACTTTC. Its translation: CASSPSTGGASGANVLTF.

This clonotype appeared a few times. The gene calls are TRBV5-5 and TRBJ1-6; TRBD1 might be the D (6 bases). V was clipped by 4 bases and J by 4 bases, with 6 bases between them. Per germline, CDR1 SGHKS and CDR2 YYEKEE (reference sequence). CDR3 size: 13 residues. The CDR3 loop reads CASSRGYNSPLHF. DNA of the CDR3: TGTGCCAGCAGCAGGGGGTATAATTCACCCCTCCACTTT.

This clonotype showed up just a few times. This chain uses TRBV7-8 with TRBJ2-5, with D perhaps matching TRBD1 (5 bases). The V end was cut by 5 bases, the J end by 5 bases, with 12 bases between. Germline lookup yields CDR1 SGHVS and CDR2 FQNEAQ. The CDR3 is made up of 13 amino acids. The CDR3, as DNA: TGTGCCAGCAGCGCCAGGGTGCCGGAGACCCAGTACTTC. Encoded protein: CASSARVPETQYF.

This clonotype was counted at least ten times. V is TRBV27 and J is TRBJ1-1, with D unresolved. This CDR3 region has 15 residues. Trimming cost V 5 bases and J 3 bases, with 16 bases left between them. CDR1 is MNHEY, CDR2 SMNVEV, per germline (reference sequence). The CDR3 nucleotides are TGTGCCAGCAGTCCTGGGAGCCAGCGGTACACTGAAGCTTTCTTT. This gives the protein CASSPGSQRYTEAFF.

This clonotype occurred a few times. V usage is TRBV20-1 and J usage is TRBJ2-7; D is ambiguous. Germline lookup yields CDR1 DFQATT and CDR2 SNEGSKA (reference sequence). The CDR3 contains 15 residues. Trimming cost V 3 bases and J 0 bases, with 15 bases left between them. The CDR3 sequence is CSASPPDMSSYEQYF. CDR3 DNA: TGCAGTGCTAGCCCTCCCGATATGAGCTCCTACGAGCAGTACTTC.

This clonotype has a handful of counts. Here the CDR3 reads CASSGGGGQGNQPQHF. CDR3 in DNA: TGTGCCAGCAGCGGGGGGGGAGGACAGGGCAATCAGCCCCAGCATTTT. The J gene is TRBJ1-5, the V gene TRBV5-6, with 7 nucleotides matching TRBD1. CDR1 is SGHDT, CDR2 YYEEEE, per germline. V trimming: 4 bases; J trimming: 2 bases; junction bases outside the gene matches: 9. This CDR3 is 16 amino acids long.

This clonotype came up many times. The chain combines TRBV9 with TRBJ2-2; D ambiguous. Trimming stripped 0 bases from V and 1 base from J, with 7 bases between. Germline loops: CDR1 SGDLS, CDR2 YYNGEE. The CDR3 spans 15 residues. CDR3 protein: CASSVGGLNTGELFF. In nucleotides, the CDR3 is TGTGCCAGCAGCGTAGGGGGATTGAACACCGGGGAGCTGTTTTTT.

The rearrangement joins TRBV9 to TRBJ1-2, with D possibly being TRBD1 (6 bases). V gave up 2 bases and J gave up 8 bases, with 13 bases separating them. CDR3 length: 13 amino acids. Germline lookup yields CDR1 SGDLS and CDR2 YYNGEE. The DNA for the CDR3 is TGTGCCAGCAGCGTGGAGGGGGGGACCGGCTACACCTTC. Amino acid sequence: CASSVEGGTGYTF.

The V and J genes are TRBV12-3 or TRBV12-4 and TRBJ2-2; a weak D match, TRBD2 (6 bases). The germline V and J ends were trimmed by 4 bases and 0 bases, with 6 bases remaining between them. The CDR3 is made up of 14 amino acids. This CDR3 reads CASSWTTNTGELFF. Written as DNA, the CDR3 is TGTGCCAGCAGTTGGACTACGAACACCGGGGAGCTGTTTTTT.

The table lists this clonotype with a few counts. The V gene is TRBV12-3 or TRBV12-4, the J gene TRBJ1-1; the match to TRBD1 covers 11 bases. J was trimmed by 0 bases and V by 8 bases; bases with no gene match: 2. The CDR3 runs 14 residues. The CDR3 reads CASRDRGMNTEAFF. The CDR3 DNA sequence: TGTGCCAGCCGGGACAGGGGGATGAACACTGAAGCTTTCTTT.

This clonotype has just a few counts. The J gene is TRBJ2-7, the V gene TRBV27; D may be TRBD2 (5 bases). V lost 6 bases, J lost 0 bases, and 9 bases lay in between. This CDR3 is 13 amino acids long. Germline V CDR1 and CDR2: MNHEY, SMNVEV (reference sequence). DNA of the CDR3: TGTGCCAGCAGGGGGAGATCCTCCTACGAGCAGTACTTC. Translating gives CASRGRSSYEQYF.

The chain employs TRBV19 and TRBJ1-4; a weak D match, TRBD1 (5 bases). This CDR3 contains 15 residues. Deletions cut 5 bases from V and 0 bases from J, with 10 bases between. CDR1 and CDR2 (germline): LNHDA, SQIVND (reference sequence). The CDR3 sequence is CASSRTMATNEKLFF. The CDR3 DNA reads as TGTGCCAGTAGTCGGACAATGGCAACTAATGAAAAACTGTTTTTT.

There are a few counts of this clonotype. The chain has TRBV5-1 and TRBJ1-2; a weak D match, TRBD1 (6 bases). CDR1 and CDR2 (germline): SGHRS, YFSETQ. The CDR3 extends over 13 amino acids. The V end was cut by 6 bases, the J end by 5 bases, with 14 bases between. CDR3 coding DNA: TGCGCCAGCACCCAGGGGAAGGCTTATGGCTACACCTTC. Its translation: CASTQGKAYGYTF.